Presented here are 10 T cell receptor beta chains from one specimen sequenced in a study of T cell responses to AZD1222 COVID-19 vaccine. Produced via immunoSEQ multiplex PCR; TCRdb's table is partial and in-frame only. Of about 160,000 clones listed, about 89% are singletons. The sequenced sample was peripheral blood, obtained on day 0 of AZD1222 vaccination. All receptors come from an adult in good health.

CDR3 nucleotide sequence: TGTGCCAGCAGTACAAGAACCCCGGGACGGGACTATGGCTACACCTTC. Protein product: CASSTRTPGRDYGYTF. This chain links TRBV6-2 or TRBV6-3 with TRBJ1-2, with TRBD1 as a possible D gene (5 bases). The CDR3 totals 16 residues. V shed 5 bases and J shed 3 bases, with 19 bases lying between them. Germline CDR1 and CDR2: MNHEY and SVGEGT.

In its sample, this clone was seen once. The V call is TRBV6-5, the J call TRBJ1-2; 7 positions match TRBD1. The CDR3 extends over 13 amino acids. Germline loops: CDR1 MNHEY, CDR2 SVGAGI. Germline trimming cut 6 bases from V and 8 bases from J; bases unmatched to any gene: 9. CDR3 region: CASRRRQGEGYTF. The DNA for the CDR3 is TGTGCCAGCAGACGTAGACAGGGCGAGGGCTACACCTTC.

With regard to this clone: This specimen includes other DNA sequences encoding the same CDR3. The chain employs TRBV6-2 or TRBV6-3 and TRBJ1-5; perhaps TRBD1 as D (6 bases). CDR3 length: 14 amino acids. Looked up from germline, CDR1 is MNHEY and CDR2 is SVGEGT. V shed 4 bases and J shed 5 bases, with 12 bases lying between them. CDR3 in DNA: TGTGCCAGCAGTTCCCCGGGACAATATCAGCCCCAGCATTTT. Amino acids: CASSSPGQYQPQHF.

The chain joins TRBV27 to TRBJ1-2; D remains ambiguous. The V end lost 4 bases, the J end lost 2 bases, and 11 bases lay between the germline ends. CDR3 size: 14 residues. Germline V gene data show CDR1 as MNHEY and CDR2 as SMNVEV (reference sequence). For the CDR3, the DNA is TGTGCCAGCAGTTCCGCTCAGGAGAACTATGGCTACACCTTC. Its protein product is CASSSAQENYGYTF.

V gene TRBV24-1 combines with J gene TRBJ1-1; D is possibly TRBD1 (5 bases). The CDR3 is made up of 13 amino acids. The V gene lost 6 bases and the J gene lost 10 bases, with 17 bases spanning the gap. The germline V gene has CDR1 KGHDR and CDR2 SFDVKD. In DNA form, the CDR3 reads TGTGCCACCAGTACGGGGGGAACACTGGGAGCTTTCTTT. This translates into CATSTGGTLGAFF.

The chain recombines TRBV7-9 with TRBJ1-2; 9 bases align to TRBD1. Unmatched junction bases numbered 5, after V lost 1 base and J lost 2 bases. CDR1 and CDR2 (germline): SEHNR, FQNEAQ (reference sequence). This CDR3 spans 16 amino acids. The CDR3 nucleotides read TGTGCCAGCAGCTTAGATGCGGGACAGGGAAACTATGGCTACACCTTC. Amino acids: CASSLDAGQGNYGYTF.

The genes are TRBV10-3 and TRBJ2-7; D is uncertain. The CDR3 runs 13 residues. V shed 8 bases and J shed 1 base, with 12 bases lying between them. Per germline, CDR1 ENHRY and CDR2 SYGVKD. CDR3 in DNA: TGTGCCATCGGGGATCACAGTTCCTACGAGCAGTACTTC. It translates to CAIGDHSSYEQYF.

The rearrangement joins TRBV5-8 to TRBJ1-1; D ambiguous. Looked up from germline, CDR1 is SGHTS and CDR2 is YDEGEE. Trimming cost V 1 base and J 4 bases, with 11 bases left between them. This CDR3 is 14 amino acids long. DNA of the CDR3: TGTGCCAGCAGCTTGCGGGGAGCTGGCACTGAAGCTTTCTTT. It codes for CASSLRGAGTEAFF.

This sequence joins TRBV28 and TRBJ1-1; possible D gene TRBD1, 5 bases. The CDR3 covers 14 residues. The germline gives CDR1 MDHEN, CDR2 SYDVKM. Between the trimmed V and J ends, which lost 1 base and 10 bases, there was a span of 16 bases. The CDR3 DNA is TGTGCCAGCAGTTTATTGGGCTTTGCGGGGGGAGCTTTCTTT. It is translated as CASSLLGFAGGAFF. Supplemented by reference TRBV28 and TRBJ1-1, the full variable domain reads DVKVTQSSRYLVKRTGEKVFLECVQDMDHENMFWYRQDPGLGLRLIYFSYDVKMKEKGDIPEGYSVSREKKERFSLILESASTNQTSMYLCASSLLGFAGGAFFGQGTRLTVV.

Written as DNA, the CDR3 is TGTGCCAGCAGCTCGAGCGCAGGGGGCGGGAATTCACCCCTCCACTTT. Its protein product is CASSSSAGGGNSPLHF. The chain combines TRBV9 with TRBJ1-6; 8 bases agree with TRBD1. The CDR3 has 16 amino acids. In germline, CDR1 is SGDLS, CDR2 YYNGEE. V trimming: 4 bases; J trimming: 7 bases; junction bases outside the gene matches: 10.